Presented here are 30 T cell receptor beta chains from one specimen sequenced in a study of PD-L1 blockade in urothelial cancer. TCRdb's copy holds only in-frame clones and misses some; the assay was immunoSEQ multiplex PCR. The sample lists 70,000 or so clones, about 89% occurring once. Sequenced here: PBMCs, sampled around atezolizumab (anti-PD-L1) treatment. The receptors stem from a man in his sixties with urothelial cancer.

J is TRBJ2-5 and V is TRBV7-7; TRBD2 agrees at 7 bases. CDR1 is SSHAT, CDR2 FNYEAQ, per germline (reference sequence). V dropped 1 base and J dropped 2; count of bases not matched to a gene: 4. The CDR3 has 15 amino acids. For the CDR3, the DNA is TGTGCCAGCAGCTTAGATACGGGGGGACAAGAGACCCAGTACTTC. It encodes CASSLDTGGQETQYF.

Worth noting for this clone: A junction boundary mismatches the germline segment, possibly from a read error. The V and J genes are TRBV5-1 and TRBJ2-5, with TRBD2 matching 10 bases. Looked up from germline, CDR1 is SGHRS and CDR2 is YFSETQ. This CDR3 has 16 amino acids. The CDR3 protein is CASSLAASGSQGTQYF. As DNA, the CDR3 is TGCGCCAGCAGCTTGGCGGCTAGCGGGAGCCAAGGGACCCAGTACTTC.

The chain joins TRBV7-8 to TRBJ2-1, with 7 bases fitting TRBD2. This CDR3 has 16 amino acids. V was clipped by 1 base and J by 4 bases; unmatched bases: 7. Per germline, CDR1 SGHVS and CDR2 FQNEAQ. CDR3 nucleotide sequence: TGTGCCAGCAGCTTAGTGCGGGAGCTACGGTACAATGAGCAGTTCTTC. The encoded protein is CASSLVRELRYNEQFF. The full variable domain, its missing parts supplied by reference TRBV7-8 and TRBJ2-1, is GAGVSQSPRYKVAKRGQDVALRCDPISGHVSLFWYQQALGQGPEFLTYFQNEAQLDKSGLPSDRFFAERPEGSVSTLKIQRTQQEDSAVYLCASSLVRELRYNEQFFGPGTRLTVL.

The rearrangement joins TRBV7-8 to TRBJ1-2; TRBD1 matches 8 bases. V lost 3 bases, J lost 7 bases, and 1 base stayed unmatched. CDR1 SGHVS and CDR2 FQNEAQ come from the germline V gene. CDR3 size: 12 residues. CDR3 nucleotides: TGTGCCAGCAGCTTGGACAGGGCTGGCTACACCTTC. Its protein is CASSLDRAGYTF.

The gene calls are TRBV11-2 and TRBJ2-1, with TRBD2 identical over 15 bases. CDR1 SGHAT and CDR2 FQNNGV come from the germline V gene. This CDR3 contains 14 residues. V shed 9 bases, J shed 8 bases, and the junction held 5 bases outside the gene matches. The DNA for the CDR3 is TGTGCCAGTCTGGGACTAGCGGGGGGTTATGAGCAGTTCTTC. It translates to CASLGLAGGYEQFF.

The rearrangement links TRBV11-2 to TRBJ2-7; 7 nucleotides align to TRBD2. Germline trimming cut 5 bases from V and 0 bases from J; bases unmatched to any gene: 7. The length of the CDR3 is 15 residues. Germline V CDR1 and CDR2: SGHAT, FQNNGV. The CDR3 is CASSRVGGSSYEQYF. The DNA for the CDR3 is TGTGCCAGCAGCAGGGTGGGGGGGAGCTCCTACGAGCAGTACTTC.

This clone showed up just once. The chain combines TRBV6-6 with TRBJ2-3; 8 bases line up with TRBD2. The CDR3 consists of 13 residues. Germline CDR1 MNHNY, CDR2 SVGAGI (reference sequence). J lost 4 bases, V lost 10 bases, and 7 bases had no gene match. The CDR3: CATDSGVADTQYF. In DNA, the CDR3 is TGTGCCACCGATAGCGGGGTGGCAGATACGCAGTATTTT.

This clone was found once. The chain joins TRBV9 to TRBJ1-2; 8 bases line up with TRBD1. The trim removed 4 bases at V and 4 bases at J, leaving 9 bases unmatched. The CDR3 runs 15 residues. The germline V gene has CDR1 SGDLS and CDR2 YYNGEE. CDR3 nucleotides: TGTGCCAGCAGCTCCCACCAGGGGGCCGGCTATGGCTACACCTTC. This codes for CASSSHQGAGYGYTF. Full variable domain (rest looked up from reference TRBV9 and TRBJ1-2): DSGVTQTPKHLITATGQRVTLRCSPRSGDLSVYWYQQSLDQGLQFLIQYYNGEERAKGNILERFSAQQFPDLHSELNLSSLELGDSALYFCASSSHQGAGYGYTFGSGTRLTVV.

CDR3 region: CASSRIQGSANTEAFF. In DNA form, the CDR3 reads TGTGCCAGTAGTAGAATACAGGGGTCAGCGAACACTGAAGCTTTCTTT. The V gene is TRBV19, the J gene TRBJ1-1; TRBD1 matches at 7 bases. The CDR3 covers 16 residues. V dropped 4 bases and J dropped 1; count of bases not matched to a gene: 9. CDR1 is LNHDA, CDR2 SQIVND, per germline (reference sequence).

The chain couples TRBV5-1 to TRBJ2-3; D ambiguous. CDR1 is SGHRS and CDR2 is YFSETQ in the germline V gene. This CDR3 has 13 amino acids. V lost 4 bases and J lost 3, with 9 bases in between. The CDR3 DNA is TGCGCCAGCAGCAAAGTCGGGACAGATACGCAGTATTTT. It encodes CASSKVGTDTQYF.

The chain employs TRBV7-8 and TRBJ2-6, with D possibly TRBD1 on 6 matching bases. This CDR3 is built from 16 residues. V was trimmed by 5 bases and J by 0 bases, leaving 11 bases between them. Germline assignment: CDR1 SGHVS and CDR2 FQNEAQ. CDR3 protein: CASSTGSASGANVLTF. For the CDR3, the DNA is TGTGCCAGCAGCACAGGGTCCGCCTCTGGGGCCAACGTCCTGACTTTC.

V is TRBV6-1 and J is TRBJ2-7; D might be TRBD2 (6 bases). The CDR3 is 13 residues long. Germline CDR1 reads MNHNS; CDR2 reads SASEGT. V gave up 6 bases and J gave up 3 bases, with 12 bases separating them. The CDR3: CASSRDFLYEQYF. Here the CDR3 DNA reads TGTGCCAGCAGCCGGGACTTCCTCTACGAGCAGTACTTC.

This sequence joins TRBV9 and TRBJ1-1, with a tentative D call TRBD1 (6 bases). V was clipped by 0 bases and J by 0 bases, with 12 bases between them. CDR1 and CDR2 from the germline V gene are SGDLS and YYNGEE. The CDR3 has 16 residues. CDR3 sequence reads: CASSVEGGVMNTEAFF. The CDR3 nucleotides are TGTGCCAGCAGCGTAGAGGGGGGGGTCATGAACACTGAAGCTTTCTTT. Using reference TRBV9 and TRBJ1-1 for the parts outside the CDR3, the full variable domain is DSGVTQTPKHLITATGQRVTLRCSPRSGDLSVYWYQQSLDQGLQFLIQYYNGEERAKGNILERFSAQQFPDLHSELNLSSLELGDSALYFCASSVEGGVMNTEAFFGQGTRLTVV.

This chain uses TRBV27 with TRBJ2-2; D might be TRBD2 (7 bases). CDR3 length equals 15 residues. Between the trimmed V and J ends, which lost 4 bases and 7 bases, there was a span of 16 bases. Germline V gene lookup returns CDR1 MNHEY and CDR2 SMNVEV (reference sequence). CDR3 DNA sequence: TGTGCCAGCAGTTCGTGGGCAGGGGAGGGCGGGGAGCTGTTTTTT. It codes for CASSSWAGEGGELFF.

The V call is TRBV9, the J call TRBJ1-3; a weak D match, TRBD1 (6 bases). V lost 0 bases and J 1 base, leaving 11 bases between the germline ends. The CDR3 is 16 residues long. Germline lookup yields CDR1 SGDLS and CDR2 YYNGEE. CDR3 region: CASSVDGQSSGNTIYF. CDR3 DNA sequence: TGTGCCAGCAGCGTAGATGGACAGAGTTCTGGAAACACCATATATTTT.

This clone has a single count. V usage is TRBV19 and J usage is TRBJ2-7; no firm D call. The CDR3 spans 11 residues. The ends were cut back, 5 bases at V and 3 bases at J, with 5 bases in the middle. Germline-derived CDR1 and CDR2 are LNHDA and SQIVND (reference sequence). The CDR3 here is CASSSYYEQYF. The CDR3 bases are TGTGCCAGTAGTTCCTACTACGAGCAGTACTTC.

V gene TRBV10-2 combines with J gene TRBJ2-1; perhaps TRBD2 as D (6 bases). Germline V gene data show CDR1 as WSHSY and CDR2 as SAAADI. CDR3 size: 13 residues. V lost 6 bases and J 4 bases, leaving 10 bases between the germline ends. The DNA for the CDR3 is TGCGCCAGCAGGGGGGGACTTTACAATGAGCAGTTCTTC. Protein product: CASRGGLYNEQFF.

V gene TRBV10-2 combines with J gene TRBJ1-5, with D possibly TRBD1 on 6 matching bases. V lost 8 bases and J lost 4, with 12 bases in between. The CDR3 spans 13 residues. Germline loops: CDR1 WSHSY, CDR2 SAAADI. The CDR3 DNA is TGCGCCAGCTGTGGACAGCGAAATCAGCCCCAGCATTTT. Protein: CASCGQRNQPQHF.

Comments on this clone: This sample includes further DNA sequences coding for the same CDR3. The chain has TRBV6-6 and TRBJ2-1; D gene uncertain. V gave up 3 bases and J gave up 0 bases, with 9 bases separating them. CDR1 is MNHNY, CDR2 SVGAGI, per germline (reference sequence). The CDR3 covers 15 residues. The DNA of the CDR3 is TGTGCCAGCAGTTATGTGTCTAGCTCCTACAATGAGCAGTTCTTC. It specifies CASSYVSSSYNEQFF.

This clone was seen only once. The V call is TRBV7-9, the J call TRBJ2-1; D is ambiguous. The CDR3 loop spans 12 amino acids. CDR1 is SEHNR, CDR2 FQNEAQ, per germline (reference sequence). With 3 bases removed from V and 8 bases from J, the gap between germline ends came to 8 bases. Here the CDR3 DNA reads TGTGCCAGCAGCTTCGTAAGCGATGAGCAGTTCTTC. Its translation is CASSFVSDEQFF.

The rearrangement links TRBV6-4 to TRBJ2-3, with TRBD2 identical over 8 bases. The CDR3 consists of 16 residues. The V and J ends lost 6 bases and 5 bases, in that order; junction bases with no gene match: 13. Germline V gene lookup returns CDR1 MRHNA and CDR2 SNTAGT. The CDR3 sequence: CASSPLGRGGQDTQYF. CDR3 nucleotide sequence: TGTGCCAGCAGCCCTCTAGGCCGGGGGGGCCAAGATACGCAGTATTTT.

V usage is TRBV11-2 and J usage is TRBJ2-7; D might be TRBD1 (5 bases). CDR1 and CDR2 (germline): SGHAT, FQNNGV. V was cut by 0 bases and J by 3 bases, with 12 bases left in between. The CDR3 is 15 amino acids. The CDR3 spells CASSLDRTRFYEQYF. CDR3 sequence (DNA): TGTGCCAGCAGCTTAGATCGGACAAGGTTCTACGAGCAGTACTTC. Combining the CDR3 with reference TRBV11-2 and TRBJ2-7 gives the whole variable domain EAGVAQSPRYKIIEKRQSVAFWCNPISGHATLYWYQQILGQGPKLLIQFQNNGVVDDSQLPKDRFSAERLKGVDSTLKIQPAKLEDSAVYLCASSLDRTRFYEQYFGPGTRLTVT.

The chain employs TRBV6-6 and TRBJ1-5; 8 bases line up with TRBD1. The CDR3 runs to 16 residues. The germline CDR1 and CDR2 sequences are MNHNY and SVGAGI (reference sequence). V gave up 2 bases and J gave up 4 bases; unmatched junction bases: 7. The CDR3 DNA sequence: TGTGCCAGCAGTTACCGTCAGGGGGCTTTGAATCAGCCCCAGCATTTT. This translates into CASSYRQGALNQPQHF.

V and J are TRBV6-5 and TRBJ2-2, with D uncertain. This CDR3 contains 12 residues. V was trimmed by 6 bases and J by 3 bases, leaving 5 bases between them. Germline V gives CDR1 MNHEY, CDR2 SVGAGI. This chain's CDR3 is CASRGDTGELFF. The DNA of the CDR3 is TGTGCCAGCAGGGGCGACACCGGGGAGCTGTTTTTT.

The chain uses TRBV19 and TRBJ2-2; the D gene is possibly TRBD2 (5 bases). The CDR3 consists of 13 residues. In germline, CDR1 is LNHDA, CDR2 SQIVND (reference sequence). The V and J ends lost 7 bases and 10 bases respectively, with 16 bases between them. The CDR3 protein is CASTLVRRSELFF. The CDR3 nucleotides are TGTGCCAGTACCCTAGTTAGGAGGTCGGAGCTGTTTTTT. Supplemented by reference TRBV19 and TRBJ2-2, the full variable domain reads DGGITQSPKYLFRKEGQNVTLSCEQNLNHDAMYWYRQDPGQGLRLIYYSQIVNDFQKGDIAEGYSVSREKKESFPLTVTSAQKNPTAFYLCASTLVRRSELFFGEGSRLTVL.

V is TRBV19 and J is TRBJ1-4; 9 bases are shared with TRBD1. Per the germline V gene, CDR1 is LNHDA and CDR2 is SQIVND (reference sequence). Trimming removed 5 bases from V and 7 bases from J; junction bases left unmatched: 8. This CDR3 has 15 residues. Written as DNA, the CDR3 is TGTGCCAGTAGTGTAACGGGACAGGGAGGTGAAAAACTGTTTTTT. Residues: CASSVTGQGGEKLFF.

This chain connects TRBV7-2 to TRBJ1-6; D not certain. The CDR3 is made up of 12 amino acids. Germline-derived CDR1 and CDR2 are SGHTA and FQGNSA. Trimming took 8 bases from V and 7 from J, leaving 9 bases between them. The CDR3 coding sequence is TGTGCCAGCGGAAACAGAAATTCACCCCTCCACTTT. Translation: CASGNRNSPLHF. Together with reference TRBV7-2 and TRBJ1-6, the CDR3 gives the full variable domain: GAGVSQSPSNKVTEKGKDVELRCDPISGHTALYWYRQSLGQGLEFLIYFQGNSAPDKSGLPSDRFSAERTGGSVSTLTIQRTQQEDSAVYLCASGNRNSPLHFGNGTRLTVT.

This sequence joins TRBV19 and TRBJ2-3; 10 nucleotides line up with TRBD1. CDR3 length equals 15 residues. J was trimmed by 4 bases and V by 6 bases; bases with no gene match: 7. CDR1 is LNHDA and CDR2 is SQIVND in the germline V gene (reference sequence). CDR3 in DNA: TGTGCCAGTAGGACCGGGACAGGGGTGCCAGATACGCAGTATTTT. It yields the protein CASRTGTGVPDTQYF.

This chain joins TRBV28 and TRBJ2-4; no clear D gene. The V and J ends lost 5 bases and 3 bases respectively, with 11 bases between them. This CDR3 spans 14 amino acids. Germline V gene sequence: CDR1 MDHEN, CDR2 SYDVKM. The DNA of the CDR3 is TGTGCCAGCAGTCCTGGCCCCGACAAAAACATTCAGTACTTC. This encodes CASSPGPDKNIQYF. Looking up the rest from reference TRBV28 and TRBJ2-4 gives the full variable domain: DVKVTQSSRYLVKRTGEKVFLECVQDMDHENMFWYRQDPGLGLRLIYFSYDVKMKEKGDIPEGYSVSREKKERFSLILESASTNQTSMYLCASSPGPDKNIQYFGAGTRLSVL.

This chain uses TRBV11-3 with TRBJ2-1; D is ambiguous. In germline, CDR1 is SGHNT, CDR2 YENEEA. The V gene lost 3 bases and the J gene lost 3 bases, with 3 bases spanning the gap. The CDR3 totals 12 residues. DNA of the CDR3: TGTGCCAGCAGCTTCGGCTACAATGAGCAGTTCTTC. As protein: CASSFGYNEQFF.